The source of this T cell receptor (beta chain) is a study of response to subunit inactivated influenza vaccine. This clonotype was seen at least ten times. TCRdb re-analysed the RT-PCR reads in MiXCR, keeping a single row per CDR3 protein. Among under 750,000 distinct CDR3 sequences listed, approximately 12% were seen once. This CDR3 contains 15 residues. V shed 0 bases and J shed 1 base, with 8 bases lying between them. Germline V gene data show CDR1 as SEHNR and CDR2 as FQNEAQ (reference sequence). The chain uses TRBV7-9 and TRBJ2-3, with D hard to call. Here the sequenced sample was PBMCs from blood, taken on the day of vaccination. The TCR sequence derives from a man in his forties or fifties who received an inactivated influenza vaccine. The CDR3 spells CASSLAESGTDTQYF. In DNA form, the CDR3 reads TGTGCCAGCAGCTTAGCGGAATCAGGCACAGATACGCAGTATTTT.